This is a list of T cell receptor beta chains from one sample in a study of T cell repertoires and HLA-DP antigens. TCRdb keeps only in-frame clones here, not all; method: immunoSEQ multiplex PCR. This sample has about 73,000 clones, with around four fifths found just once. What these receptors recognize is not known. Sequencing used CD4+ T cells from PBMCs. The receptors were gathered from a man between 60 and 70 years old in good health and CMV-seronegative. Each CDR3 is given with its conserved first and last residue. The D gene is left open where the match is weak. Some rows mark clone size as missing; the rest say once, few, many or name a class of expanded clone.

TRBJ1-1,TRBV5-5,NA,NA,TGTGCCAGCAGCCTAGGCAGTATCTACACTGAAGCTTTCTTT,CASSLGSIYTEAFF
TRBJ2-3,TRBV7-2,NA,NA,TGTGCCAGCAGGACAACTACGCAGTATTTT,CASRTTTQYF
TRBJ2-5,TRBV2,NA,TRBD2,TGTGCCAGCACTCGGGGAGCGGGGGGCCAAGAGACCCAGTACTTC,CASTRGAGGQETQYF
TRBJ1-4,TRBV7-6,NA,NA,TGTGCCAGCAGCTTAGAGAAAGGATATAATGAAAAACTGTTTTTT,CASSLEKGYNEKLFF
TRBJ1-6,TRBV5-1,NA,NA,TGCGCCAGCAGCTTGGAAGCAGGGCCAGATTCACCCCTCCACTTT,CASSLEAGPDSPLHF
TRBJ1-2,TRBV6-6,few,NA,TGTGCCACCGGGGGTAACTATGGCTACACCTTC,CATGGNYGYTF
TRBJ1-2,TRBV30,NA,TRBD1,TGTGTCCTGTTTACAGGGGACAACTATGGCTACACCTTC,CVLFTGDNYGYTF
TRBJ1-3,TRBV19,once,NA,TGTGCCAGTAGTCCGGCCTCGGCTGGAAACACCATATATTTT,CASSPASAGNTIYF
TRBJ2-4,TRBV4-1,NA,NA,TGCGCCAGCAGCCAAGTTCTGAGGACGGACAAAAACATTCAGTACTTC,CASSQVLRTDKNIQYF
TRBJ2-1,TRBV7-8,NA,NA,TGTGCCAGCAGCTCGGTAGATGAGCAGTTCTTC,CASSSVDEQFF
TRBJ1-2,TRBV30,NA,NA,TGTGCCTGGAGCCGACAGGTGGGCTACACCTTC,CAWSRQVGYTF
TRBJ1-2,TRBV15,NA,TRBD1,TGTGCCACCAGCAGAGATCTTGGCAGGGGGCCCTATGGCTACACCTTC,CATSRDLGRGPYGYTF
TRBJ2-7,TRBV21-1,NA,NA,TGTGCCAGCAGCAAAGGGTGCGAGCAGTACTTC,CASSKGCEQYF
TRBJ1-2,TRBV7-2,once,NA,TGTGCCAGCAGCCCAGGACCTGATGGCTACACCTTC,CASSPGPDGYTF
TRBJ2-7,TRBV19,NA,TRBD1,TGTGCCAGTAGTCTCCGGGACAGGGACAACGAGCAGTACTTC,CASSLRDRDNEQYF
TRBJ2-3,TRBV5-1,NA,NA,TGCGCCAGCAGCTTGGGCGAGGGTCCGCAGTATTTT,CASSLGEGPQYF
TRBJ1-6,TRBV6-5,NA,NA,TGTGCCACACAAGGGGCAGTCGAGAATTCACCCCTCCACTTT,CATQGAVENSPLHF
TRBJ2-1,TRBV18,NA,NA,TGTGCCAGCTCACCAGGGGGGCATGAGCAGTTCTTC,CASSPGGHEQFF
TRBJ1-2,TRBV6-6,NA,NA,TGTGCCAGCAGTTCCGACGCCAACTATGGCTACACCTTC,CASSSDANYGYTF
TRBJ1-3,TRBV6-6,few,NA,TGTGCCAGCAGTCCCCAGATCTCTGGAAACACCATATATTTT,CASSPQISGNTIYF
TRBJ1-2,TRBV7-2,NA,NA,TGTGCCAGCAGCTTAGTTGGGGCGGGCTATGGCTACACCTTC,CASSLVGAGYGYTF
TRBJ1-1,TRBV18,NA,NA,TGTGCCAGCTCACCTGAGGTCAGGGGCACTGAAGCTTTCTTT,CASSPEVRGTEAFF
TRBJ1-1,TRBV6-5,NA,NA,TGTGCCAGCAGTTACCTGGGGAGTCGCGGCACTGAAGCTTTCTTT,CASSYLGSRGTEAFF
TRBJ2-5,TRBV6-1,once,TRBD2,TGTGCCAGCAGTGAGTCGACTAGCGGGAGCGGAGAGACCCAGTACTTC,CASSESTSGSGETQYF
TRBJ1-1,TRBV19,NA,NA,TGTGCCAGTAGTATAGTAGAACAGGGGAACACTGAAGCTTTCTTT,CASSIVEQGNTEAFF
TRBJ2-5,TRBV5-8,once,NA,TGTGCCAGCAGCTTGGCAACAGGGAGTGGAGAGACCCAGTACTTC,CASSLATGSGETQYF
TRBJ2-6,TRBV18,NA,NA,TGTGCCAGCTCTTATTCGACGGGCGCGGCTGGGGCCAACGTCCTGACTTTC,CASSYSTGAAGANVLTF
TRBJ2-2,TRBV19,NA,TRBD1,TGTGCCAGCTCGGGACAGGCGAACACCGGGGAGCTGTTTTTT,CASSGQANTGELFF
TRBJ1-5,TRBV19,NA,NA,TGTGCCAGTAGTTCCGGGACGGACAGTTGGCAGCCCCAGCATTTT,CASSSGTDSWQPQHF
TRBJ1-5,TRBV15,NA,NA,TGTGCCACCAGCAGAGAGGGTTATCAGCCCCAGCATTTT,CATSREGYQPQHF
TRBJ2-7,TRBV20-1,NA,NA,TGCAGGGATCACTCCTACGAGCAGTACTTC,CRDHSYEQYF
TRBJ1-5,TRBV6-1,once,NA,TGTGCCAGCAGTGAAGGAACTGGCTGGGTGACTACTAGGAGGCAGAATCAGCCCCAGCATTTT,CASSEGTGWVTTRRQNQPQHF
TRBJ1-1,TRBV19,NA,NA,TGTGCCAGTAGTACCCGACCCCCCGGGGCCACTGAAGCTTTCTTT,CASSTRPPGATEAFF